This T cell receptor (beta chain) is drawn from a study of T cells in Graves' hyperthyroidism and ophthalmopathy. V shed 4 bases and J shed 5 bases, with 13 bases lying between them. Per the germline V gene, CDR1 is LNHDA and CDR2 is SQIVND (reference sequence). The CDR3 sequence is 14 residues long. In its sample, this clonotype was seen a few times. The antigen is not known. TCR beta CDR3 regions were amplified from RNA transcripts. First-round RT-PCR with HTBI primers amplified the TCR CDR3 region. In TCRdb, the multiplex PCR reads were re-called with MiXCR into one record per CDR3 protein. The repertoire holds around 500,000 distinct CDR3 sequences, with more than 15% as singletons. Whole-study results and caveats: Peripheral blood also featured most of the thyroid clonotypes expanded above 0.001.

Lactation, pregnancy, other autoimmune disease or uncontrolled infection excluded patients. Diagnoses used clinical symptoms, serum thyroxine and TRAb, thyroid ultrasound and orbital computed tomography. Fresh peripheral blood, 10 ml, yielded the PBMCs. The sequencing input was blood. The genes are TRBV19 and TRBJ2-3; a weak D match, TRBD1 (7 bases). The receptor's source is a woman in her 30s with Graves' ophthalmopathy. CDR3 in amino acids: CASSRQGGGDTQYF. CDR3 DNA: TGTGCCAGTAGTAGACAGGGAGGAGGAGATACGCAGTATTTT. Complete variable domain (other parts from reference TRBV19 and TRBJ2-3): DGGITQSPKYLFRKEGQNVTLSCEQNLNHDAMYWYRQDPGQGLRLIYYSQIVNDFQKGDIAEGYSVSREKKESFPLTVTSAQKNPTAFYLCASSRQGGGDTQYFGPGTRLTVL.